This T cell receptor beta chain was obtained from a study of blood T cell repertoires in COVID-19. Across the whole study: There were acute and convalescent COVID-19 samples, and they came from the United States, Italy and Spain. T cells, B-cell-depleted T cells, or PBMCs provided the cDNA or gDNA that served as material.

Authors' analysis steps: Estimation of nucleated cell counts relied on the amplification of reference gene primers. TCRdb's table, derived via immunoSEQ multiplex PCR, lists solely in-frame clones and lacks some. V, J and clone size were drawn from that table, and D and trimming were deduced from the DNA. The sample records fewer than 90,000 clones, about 87% being singletons. Germline CDR1 SEHNR, CDR2 FQNEAQ (reference sequence). This CDR3 region has 12 residues. The germline V and J ends were trimmed by 5 bases and 9 bases, with 11 bases remaining between them. This chain links TRBV7-9 with TRBJ2-4; D might be TRBD2 (6 bases). Sequenced: peripheral blood. This TCR derives from a man in his fifties or sixties with acute or convalescent COVID-19. For the CDR3, the DNA is TGTGCCAGCAGCCCTGAGGGAGGCATTCAGTACTTC. The encoded protein is CASSPEGGIQYF. The full variable domain, rest sourced from reference TRBV7-9 and TRBJ2-4, is DTGVSQNPRHKITKRGQNVTFRCDPISEHNRLYWYRQTLGQGPEFLTYFQNEAQLEKSRLLSDRFSAERPKGSFSTLEIQRTEQGDSAMYLCASSPEGGIQYFGAGTRLSVL.